This TCR beta chain appears in the sequencing data of a study of T cell responses to AZD1222 COVID-19 vaccine. Study-level findings and limits: Within unmutated variant regions lay the reported targets of nearly half of spike-specific TCRs.

Some clones are missing from TCRdb's copy, which holds only in-frame ones; the method was immunoSEQ multiplex PCR. The sample records 150,000 to 200,000 clones, around 92% being singletons. Comments on this clone: No antigen is known for it.

Looked up from germline, CDR1 is SGHDT and CDR2 is YYEEEE. The CDR3 is 12 amino acids. V lost 3 bases and J 7 bases, leaving 10 bases between the germline ends. This clonotype originated in an adult in good health. This sample comprised peripheral blood, obtained on day 0 of AZD1222 vaccination. This chain connects TRBV5-6 to TRBJ1-1; D unresolved. The CDR3 reads CASSYLVGEAFF. In nucleotides, the CDR3 is TGTGCCAGCAGCTACCTCGTGGGTGAAGCTTTCTTT.